The 21 T cell receptor beta chains given below trace back to one sample, sequenced in a study of CD8 T cells in ankylosing spondylitis. TCRdb called the 5' RACE reads again in MiXCR, with one record for every CDR3 protein. Here the sample spans 250,000 to 350,000 distinct CDR3 sequences, 6.5% to 10% being singletons. Study outcomes and limitations: A motif in TCR beta, a set of seven to nine highly homologous variants, appeared characteristic of ankylosing spondylitis blood.

Their specific antigens are unknown. The sequenced sample consisted of blood, either unsorted or a sorted T cell fraction (not recorded which). The receptor source for this set is a male donor with ankylosing spondylitis.

Only a few counts were recorded for this clonotype. The rearrangement links TRBV21-1 to TRBJ1-4; TRBD1 was called by the table and not checked on the DNA. TRBV21-1 is flagged as a pseudogene. The CDR3 runs to 17 residues. Here the CDR3 DNA reads TGTGCCAGCAGCAGACGTAAAGACAGGGAAACTAATGAAAAACTGTTTTTT. Its protein product is CASSRRKDRETNEKLFF.

This clonotype was counted ten times or more. The CDR3 loop reads CAWTTQGPNEQFF. CDR3 bases: TGTGCCTGGACCACGCAAGGGCCAAATGAGCAGTTCTTC. The chain is built from TRBV30 and TRBJ2-1; D unresolved. With 4 bases removed from V and 7 bases from J, the gap between germline ends came to 14 bases. The CDR3 loop spans 13 amino acids. Per the germline V gene, CDR1 is GTSNPN and CDR2 is SVGIG (reference sequence).

The chain is built from TRBV19 and TRBJ2-7, with 14 bases matching TRBD2. V trimming: 4 bases; J trimming: 4 bases; junction bases outside the gene matches: 12. Per germline, CDR1 LNHDA and CDR2 SQIVND (reference sequence). The length of the CDR3 is 18 residues. CDR3 sequence: CASSSYGGLAGVMYEQYF. DNA for the CDR3: TGTGCCAGTAGTAGCTACGGGGGACTAGCGGGAGTAATGTACGAGCAGTACTTC.

This clonotype has only a few counts. The J gene is TRBJ2-1, the V gene TRBV7-2, with D perhaps being TRBD1 or TRBD2 (6 bases each). Germline CDR1 is SGHTA and CDR2 is FQGNSA. This CDR3 is built from 15 residues. The V gene lost 5 bases and the J gene lost 10 bases, with 21 bases spanning the gap. The CDR3 loop reads CASSNRDSRGPEQFF. The CDR3 nucleotides read TGTGCCAGCAGCAACCGGGACTCCCGGGGGCCCGAGCAGTTCTTC.

This clonotype was detected ten times or more. This chain uses TRBV9 with TRBJ2-3, with 14 nucleotides matching TRBD2. The CDR3 is 16 amino acids. Germline V lookup: CDR1 SGDLS, CDR2 YYNGEE. V lost 1 base and J lost 5; bases outside the gene matches: 3. For the CDR3, the DNA is TGTGCCAGCAGCGTACTGGGACTAGCGGGAGAAGATACGCAGTATTTT. Translation gives CASSVLGLAGEDTQYF.

The chain carries TRBV19 and TRBJ2-5; 10 bases are a match to TRBD1. Trimming took 3 bases from V and 4 from J; bases not matched to a gene: 8. The CDR3 totals 16 residues. Germline V CDR1 and CDR2: LNHDA, SQIVND (reference sequence). DNA of the CDR3: TGTGCCAGTAGTATGGAGAGGGACAGGGGAGGAGAGACCCAGTACTTC. It specifies CASSMERDRGGETQYF.

This clonotype came up a few times. The chain recombines TRBV5-1 with TRBJ2-3; D is undetermined. This CDR3 is 13 amino acids long. V lost 2 bases, J lost 6 bases, and 10 bases lay in between. Germline CDR1 reads SGHRS; CDR2 reads YFSETQ. The CDR3 loop is CASSFFSLDTQYF. The CDR3, as DNA: TGCGCCAGCAGCTTCTTTAGTCTGGATACGCAGTATTTT.

This clonotype was found a few times. This chain uses TRBV7-8 with TRBJ1-2, with 8 nucleotides matching TRBD1. The V segment lost 0 bases and the J segment 8 bases; nucleotides outside the gene matches: 8. CDR1 is SGHVS and CDR2 is FQNEAQ in the germline V gene. The CDR3 spans 15 residues. The CDR3 DNA sequence: TGTGCCAGCAGCTTAGCCCAACCAGGGGGCGGAGGCTACACCTTC. Translated, it gives CASSLAQPGGGGYTF.

A few counts support this clonotype. The CDR3 sequence: CASSSRLAGVETQYF. CDR3 nucleotides: TGTGCCAGCAGCTCCAGACTAGCGGGAGTTGAGACCCAGTACTTC. This chain links TRBV6-2 or TRBV6-3 with TRBJ2-5; TRBD2 agrees at 12 bases. With 6 bases clipped from V and 5 bases from J, the junction kept 7 bases outside the gene matches. Germline CDR1 is MNHEY and CDR2 is SVGEGT. The CDR3 covers 15 residues.

This clonotype was recorded a few times. The chain has TRBV12-3 or TRBV12-4 and TRBJ1-5; D might be TRBD1 (6 bases). The V gene lost 8 bases and the J gene lost 6 bases, with 17 bases spanning the gap. This CDR3 has 14 amino acids. The CDR3 sequence: CASGIGGRRQPQHF. In DNA, the CDR3 is TGTGCCAGCGGTATAGGGGGTCGTCGTCAGCCCCAGCATTTT.

V gene TRBV5-1 combines with J gene TRBJ2-6; D not certain. Germline V gene data show CDR1 as SGHRS and CDR2 as YFSETQ. This CDR3 has 15 amino acids. V lost 4 bases and J lost 2, with 10 bases in between. Here the CDR3 DNA reads TGCGCCAGCAGCATAACTTCAGCTGGGGCCAACGTCCTGACTTTC. It translates to CASSITSAGANVLTF.

This chain connects TRBV19 to TRBJ2-7, with D perhaps matching TRBD2 (7 bases). Trimming shortened V by 9 bases and J by 7 bases, and 31 bases separated the two germline ends. Germline V gives CDR1 LNHDA, CDR2 SQIVND (reference sequence). This CDR3 region has 17 residues. Here the CDR3 DNA reads TGTGCCAGCGCACTCTACGGGGGCGGGAGCCCTGATGAAGAGCAGTACTTC. This gives the protein CASALYGGGSPDEEQYF.

This clonotype was picked up many times. The chain joins TRBV3-1 to TRBJ2-7; a weak D match, TRBD2 (6 bases). The CDR3 has 17 residues. The germline V gene encodes CDR1 LGHDT and CDR2 YNNKEL (reference sequence). Trimming stripped 0 bases from V and 6 bases from J, with 21 bases between. The CDR3: CASSQDLPLATSGEQYF. The CDR3 bases are TGTGCCAGCAGCCAAGATCTGCCACTAGCAACTTCAGGCGAGCAGTACTTC.

This clonotype was found a few times. The V call is TRBV7-8, the J call TRBJ2-7; maybe TRBD2 (6 bases). The V end was cut by 1 base, the J end by 1 base, with 11 bases between. The germline V gene encodes CDR1 SGHVS and CDR2 FQNEAQ. The CDR3 has 15 residues. CDR3 residues: CASSLVTRESYEQYF. The CDR3 region has the DNA TGTGCCAGCAGCTTAGTGACTAGGGAGTCCTACGAGCAGTACTTC.

This clonotype was counted a few times. The V call is TRBV5-1, the J call TRBJ2-1; 8 bases line up with TRBD2. The CDR3 is 20 residues long. With V trimmed by 5 bases and J by 0 bases, 19 bases remained unmatched. Germline V CDR1 and CDR2: SGHRS, YFSETQ. The DNA of the CDR3 is TGCGCCAGCAGTTCGGGAGGGCGGGACAACACTCCTTTCTCCTACAATGAGCAGTTCTTC. Its translation is CASSSGGRDNTPFSYNEQFF. Supplemented by reference TRBV5-1 and TRBJ2-1, the full variable domain reads KAGVTQTPRYLIKTRGQQVTLSCSPISGHRSVSWYQQTPGQGLQFLFEYFSETQRNKGNFPGRFSGRQFSNSRSEMNVSTLELGDSALYLCASSSGGRDNTPFSYNEQFFGPGTRLTVL.

The CDR3 loop reads CASSQGPQRQFF. CDR3 coding DNA: TGCGCCAGCAGCCAGGGGCCACAGCGGCAGTTCTTC. V usage is TRBV4-1 and J usage is TRBJ2-1; a weak D match, TRBD1 (5 bases). The ends were cut back, 3 bases at V and 12 bases at J, with 12 bases in the middle. The CDR3 spans 12 residues. Germline V lookup: CDR1 MGHRA, CDR2 YSYEKL.

The CDR3 nucleotides read TGTGCCAGCTCTCCCAGTACCAATAGCAATCAGCCCCAGCATTTT. It translates to CASSPSTNSNQPQHF. The chain carries TRBV18 and TRBJ1-5; no firm D call. Germline values: CDR1 KGHSH, CDR2 LQKENI. V dropped 6 bases and J dropped 0 bases, with 12 bases sitting between them. This CDR3 is 15 amino acids long.

This clonotype was detected ten times or more. V usage is TRBV4-1 and J usage is TRBJ1-1; D is unclear. The CDR3 sequence is 13 residues long. Trimming cost V 6 bases and J 0 bases, with 8 bases left between them. CDR1 is MGHRA and CDR2 is YSYEKL in the germline V gene. The CDR3 sequence is CASRTDLNTEAFF. In nucleotides, the CDR3 is TGCGCCAGCAGAACCGACCTGAACACTGAAGCTTTCTTT.

Many counts were recorded for this clonotype. The CDR3 protein is CASSQTGGQTEAFF. In nucleotides, the CDR3 is TGTGCCAGCAGCCAAACAGGGGGCCAAACTGAAGCTTTCTTT. The chain recombines TRBV9 with TRBJ1-1, with 9 bases that match TRBD1. This CDR3 is 14 amino acids long. The V gene's germline CDR1 is SGDLS and CDR2 YYNGEE. V lost 4 bases and J lost 5; bases outside the gene matches: 6. The full variable domain, completed using reference TRBV9 and TRBJ1-1, is DSGVTQTPKHLITATGQRVTLRCSPRSGDLSVYWYQQSLDQGLQFLIQYYNGEERAKGNILERFSAQQFPDLHSELNLSSLELGDSALYFCASSQTGGQTEAFFGQGTRLTVV.

V usage is TRBV7-2 and J usage is TRBJ2-1, with TRBD2 matching over 7 bases. The germline CDR1 and CDR2 sequences are SGHTA and FQGNSA. Trimming cost V 2 bases and J 6 bases; bases outside gene matches: 10. The CDR3 loop spans 16 amino acids. This CDR3 is CASSLWLAGALNEQFF. In DNA form, the CDR3 reads TGTGCCAGCAGCTTATGGTTGGCGGGAGCCCTCAATGAGCAGTTCTTC.

This clonotype was recorded at least ten times. The rearrangement links TRBV20-1 to TRBJ1-1, with a tentative D call TRBD1 (5 bases). V shed 2 bases and J shed 6 bases, with 16 bases lying between them. Germline CDR1 DFQATT, CDR2 SNEGSKA (reference sequence). The CDR3 totals 14 residues. The CDR3 protein is CSARPSGLGSEAFF. The CDR3 DNA follows: TGCAGTGCTAGACCGTCGGGGCTCGGATCTGAAGCTTTCTTT.